The sequence of this TCR beta chain was determined in a study of T cell changes during pregnancy in multiple sclerosis. Libraries were prepared by immunoSEQ multiplex PCR; TCRdb keeps only in-frame clonotypes and omits some of them. The table has some 85,000 clones, 93% seen once. The V gene's germline CDR1 is KGHSH and CDR2 LQKENI. V lost 6 bases, J lost 3 bases, and 4 bases stayed unmatched. The CDR3 has 14 residues. About this clone: Other DNA sequences from this sample encode an identical CDR3 as well.

This receptor was taken from a female donor in good health, enrolled as a control in a pregnancy study. The chain has TRBV18 and TRBJ2-7; 11 nucleotides match TRBD1. The material was peripheral blood, obtained in the second trimester of pregnancy. The CDR3 sequence is CASSPGTGGYEQYF. CDR3 DNA sequence: TGTGCCAGCTCCCCCGGGACAGGGGGCTACGAGCAGTACTTC.